A single sample gave rise to the 2 T cell receptor beta chains below, sequenced in a study of CD8+CD57+ T cells in acquired aplastic anemia. CDR3 and TCR beta VDJ profiling relied on genomic DNA as the template. Each CDR3 protein gets one entry after TCRdb re-called the reads with MiXCR. The table has more than 45,000 distinct CDR3 sequences, approximately 50% seen once. Sequenced patients had shown CD8+CD57+ cell expansion by flow cytometry. The specimen was sorted CD4+, CD8+, or CD8+CD57+ T cells (not recorded which) from PBMCs. These receptors were collected from a human donor with aplastic anemia.

This clonotype was seen more than once but under ten times. V and J are TRBV10-3 and TRBJ2-7; TRBD1 matches 8 bases. With 3 bases clipped from V and 3 bases from J, the junction kept 4 bases outside the gene matches. This CDR3 comprises 14 residues. Germline V gives CDR1 ENHRY, CDR2 SYGVKD. DNA of the CDR3: TGTGCCATCAGTGATACAGGGGGTAGCTACGAGCAGTACTTC. It translates to CAISDTGGSYEQYF.

This clonotype was seen a single time. The chain uses TRBV25-1 and TRBJ1-2, with 7 positions matching TRBD1. V gave up 10 bases and J gave up 4 bases; unmatched junction bases: 18. The CDR3 is made up of 16 amino acids. Germline values: CDR1 MGHDK, CDR2 SYGVNS. The CDR3 DNA is TGTGCCAACAGCCTATCGACAGGGTTCGGTATCTATGGCTACACCTTC. This sequence encodes CANSLSTGFGIYGYTF.